This note documents a single TCR beta chain sequence. The antigen is undetermined. The entry originates in a study of OX40 agonist ivuxolimab in advanced cancers. About the study: Having had anti-PD-1, anti-PD-L1 or anti-CTLA-4 therapy before was allowed, and roughly 38% had some.

The study's findings and limits: Among T cells, CD8+ cells averaged more expanded clones than CD4+ cells.

Profiling relied on immunoSEQ multiplex PCR, and the TCRdb table lists in-frame clones only, not all of them. The sample carries roughly 81,000 clones, 88% recorded once. Autoimmune disease history or systemic immunosuppression led to patients being barred. Sampling of blood occurred at baseline, cycle 4 day 1, and cycle 7 day 1. This CDR3 is built from 15 residues. The ends were cut back, 5 bases at V and 2 bases at J, with 15 bases in the middle. CDR1 and CDR2 (germline): SGHTA, FQGNSA. The TCR sequence derives from an adult with an advanced solid tumor such as melanoma, head and neck, liver or kidney cancer. Sequencing was performed on CD4+ or CD8+ T cells sorted from blood, taken in a trial of the OX40 agonist ivuxolimab. The chain has TRBV7-2 and TRBJ1-2, with D maybe TRBD1 (6 bases). The CDR3 loop is CASSLSAGDNYGYTF. CDR3 in DNA: TGTGCCAGCAGCCTATCAGCAGGGGACAACTATGGCTACACCTTC.